These 5 T cell receptor beta chains came from one sample sequenced in a study of T cell changes during pregnancy in multiple sclerosis (dated by TCRdb to the late 2010s). The library came from the immunoSEQ multiplex PCR assay. Imported from immuneACCESS, the table was reduced by TCRdb to in-frame sequences with V and J called. These copies leave out some clones; in studies compared against another copy, an unresolved V gene accounts for under half, and the cause of the remainder is not known. For this sample there are 70,000 to 75,000 clones; 80% to 90% appear just once. About 3.5% of the sample comes from the top ten. Sequencing was performed on peripheral blood, taken before pregnancy. These receptor sequences come from a female donor with multiple sclerosis, enrolled in a pregnancy study.

This clone has a single count. The genes are TRBV7-2 and TRBJ2-7, with 10 bases that match TRBD1. Germline assignment: CDR1 SGHTA and CDR2 FQGNSA. J lost 4 bases, V lost 1 base, and 4 bases had no gene match. The CDR3 is 15 amino acids. CDR3 bases: TGTGCCAGCAGCTTAGTGACAGGGGGCGCGTACGAGCAGTACTTC. It translates to CASSLVTGGAYEQYF.

The chain recombines TRBV18 with TRBJ2-1; 7 bases match TRBD1. The CDR3 consists of 14 residues. V lost 10 bases to trimming and J lost 8 bases; unmatched junction nucleotides: 14. Germline CDR1 reads KGHSH; CDR2 reads LQKENI. For the CDR3, the DNA is TGTGCCAACTCTGTCAAGGGGGCTAGGTATGAGCAGTTCTTC. Residues: CANSVKGARYEQFF.

The DNA of the CDR3 is TGTGCCAGCAGTTACTTCCGGGACAGGACTAACTATGGCTACACCTTC. As protein: CASSYFRDRTNYGYTF. The gene calls are TRBV6-6 and TRBJ1-2, with 8 bases matching TRBD1. The CDR3 runs 16 residues. The germline gives CDR1 MNHNY, CDR2 SVGAGI (reference sequence). V shed 1 base, J shed 0 bases, and the junction held 4 bases outside the gene matches.

This clone was observed a handful of times. CDR3 nucleotide sequence: TGTGCCACTGGGGGACAGTTGTATGGCTACACCTTC. Protein sequence: CATGGQLYGYTF. The chain employs TRBV6-5 and TRBJ1-2, with 7 positions matching TRBD1. The CDR3 is 12 residues long. CDR1 and CDR2 from the germline V gene are MNHEY and SVGAGI. The V gene end was trimmed by 10 bases and the J gene end by 5 bases; junction bases not matched to a gene: 7.

The chain couples TRBV7-6 to TRBJ2-2; TRBD1 agrees at 9 bases. Germline V gene sequence: CDR1 SGHVS, CDR2 FNYEAQ. Losses at the gene ends were 5 bases for V and 4 bases for J; bases not matched to a gene: 5. There are 15 residues in the CDR3. The CDR3 nucleotides read TGTGCCAGCAGCCCGGGACAGGGAATCACCGGGGAGCTGTTTTTT. Amino acid sequence: CASSPGQGITGELFF.